A selection of T cell receptor beta chains follows, all from one sample in a study of blood T cell repertoires in COVID-19. Repertoires were generated with immunoSEQ multiplex PCR, while TCRdb's copy carries only in-frame clones and drops some. Among 15,000 to 20,000 clones listed, under 90% were seen once. The sequenced material came from peripheral blood. These receptors originate from an older man with acute or convalescent COVID-19. Both conserved end residues are part of each CDR3. The D gene is left open where the match is weak. Clone size is given for some rows only: seen once, a few or many times, or a class if the clone is expanded.

j_gene | d_gene | v_gene | abundance | CDR3aa | CDR3nt
TRBJ2-3 | TRBD2 | TRBV5-4 | . | CASSWASGETQYF | TGTGCCAGCAGTTGGGCTAGCGGGGAAACGCAGTATTTT
TRBJ2-3 | . | TRBV20-1 | . | CSVAGTDTQYF | TGCAGTGTTGCGGGTACAGATACGCAGTATTTT
TRBJ2-3 | . | TRBV5-4 | . | CASSLELSTDTQYF | TGTGCCAGCAGCTTGGAACTCAGCACAGATACGCAGTATTTT
TRBJ2-5 | . | TRBV4-1 | . | CASSQVPAAYQETQYF | TGCGCCAGCAGCCAAGTACCAGCGGCGTACCAAGAGACCCAGTACTTC
TRBJ2-2 | . | TRBV6-2/TRBV6-3 | few | CASSQRVPWSGELFF | TGTGCCAGCAGCCAACGGGTTCCATGGTCCGGGGAGCTGTTTTTT
TRBJ2-7 | . | TRBV29-1 | . | CSVEKAQNYEQYF | TGCAGCGTTGAAAAGGCACAGAATTACGAGCAGTACTTC
TRBJ1-4 | TRBD1 | TRBV2 | . | CASGLGQDFEKLFF | TGTGCCAGCGGTTTGGGACAGGATTTTGAAAAACTGTTTTTT
TRBJ1-2 | TRBD1 | TRBV5-1 | . | CASSLAGTGGTNYGYTF | TGCGCCAGCAGCTTGGCCGGGACAGGGGGTACTAACTATGGCTACACCTTC
TRBJ2-3 | TRBD1 | TRBV27 | . | CASSPATGAQYF | TGTGCCAGCAGCCCGGCGACAGGGGCGCAGTATTTT
TRBJ1-2 | . | TRBV13 | . | CASSLASRGGRGYTF | TGTGCCAGCAGCTTAGCGTCCCGGGGGGGCAGAGGCTACACCTTC
TRBJ2-7 | TRBD1 | TRBV28 | . | CASTGQGFDEQYF | TGTGCCAGCACAGGACAGGGTTTCGACGAGCAGTACTTC
TRBJ1-2 | . | TRBV7-9 | few | CASSLFSGNYGYTF | TGTGCCAGCAGCTTATTTTCAGGGAACTATGGCTACACCTTC
TRBJ2-3 | TRBD2 | TRBV4-2 | . | CASSQDRGERGPTDTQYF | TGTGCCAGCAGCCAAGACCGGGGGGAGCGGGGGCCCACAGATACGCAGTATTTT
TRBJ2-2 | . | TRBV7-7 | . | CASSSTDLGTGELFF | TGTGCCAGCAGCTCGACAGATCTGGGGACCGGGGAGCTGTTTTTT
TRBJ2-2 | TRBD2 | TRBV25-1 | . | CASSEWGTSDTGELFF | TGTGCCAGCAGTGAATGGGGGACTAGCGACACCGGGGAGCTGTTTTTT
TRBJ2-7 | TRBD1 | TRBV5-1 | . | CASSLSTGTAYEQYF | TGCGCCAGCAGCCTATCGACAGGGACCGCCTACGAGCAGTACTTC
TRBJ1-1 | . | TRBV20-1 | once | CSARENYRAFF | TGCAGTGCTAGAGAGAACTATAGAGCTTTCTTT
TRBJ1-2 | TRBD1 | TRBV19 | once | CASSHRGQGAGGYTF | TGTGCCAGTTCCCACCGAGGACAGGGGGCTGGAGGCTACACCTTC
TRBJ2-7 | TRBD1 | TRBV7-3 | . | CASSPGQGYSYEQYF | TGTGCCAGCAGCCCCGGACAGGGATACTCCTACGAGCAGTACTTC
TRBJ1-2 | TRBD1 | TRBV7-9 | . | CASSFVRDSNIANYGYTF | TGTGCCAGCAGCTTTGTGAGGGACAGCAACATAGCTAACTATGGCTACACCTTC
TRBJ1-2 | . | TRBV5-5 | once | CASTPMGAANYGYTF | TGTGCCAGCACCCCCATGGGAGCAGCTAACTATGGCTACACCTTC
TRBJ1-5 | TRBD1 | TRBV6-5 | . | CASNRQGTGNQPQHF | TGTGCCAGCAATAGACAGGGGACGGGCAATCAGCCCCAGCATTTT
TRBJ2-1 | . | TRBV7-2 | . | CASSLVETAYNEQFF | TGTGCCAGCAGCTTAGTTGAGACAGCCTACAATGAGCAGTTCTTC
TRBJ1-4 | . | TRBV30 | . | CAWSVSSSVFF | TGTGCCTGGAGTGTATCGTCGTCAGTGTTTTTT
TRBJ2-7 | TRBD2 | TRBV7-2 | . | CASSSGLAVSYEQYF | TGTGCCAGCAGCTCAGGGCTAGCGGTCTCCTACGAGCAGTACTTC
TRBJ1-4 | . | TRBV2 | . | CASSEALGGQYEKLFF | TGTGCCAGCAGTGAAGCTCTGGGTGGACAGTATGAAAAACTGTTTTTT
TRBJ1-4 | . | TRBV2 | . | CASSEEGPGGEKLFF | TGTGCCAGCAGTGAAGAGGGACCCGGAGGGGAAAAACTGTTTTTT
TRBJ1-6 | TRBD1 | TRBV7-8 | . | CASSLVMAGGPDNSPLHF | TGTGCCAGCAGCTTAGTGATGGCAGGGGGACCAGATAATTCACCCCTCCACTTT
TRBJ1-1 | TRBD1 | TRBV7-9 | . | CASRQDTWTGEAFF | TGTGCCAGCAGGCAAGACACCTGGACAGGGGAAGCTTTCTTT
TRBJ2-3 | TRBD2 | TRBV6-2/TRBV6-3 | . | CASSYGGGARKTDTQYF | TGTGCCAGCAGTTACGGCGGGGGGGCAAGAAAGACAGATACGCAGTATTTT
TRBJ1-5 | TRBD1 | TRBV28 | few | CASSFLRDRVWQPQHF | TGTGCCAGCAGTTTCCTCCGGGACAGGGTTTGGCAGCCCCAGCATTTT
TRBJ1-4 | . | TRBV2 | . | CASSSTGIVGEKLFF | TGTGCCAGCAGCTCAACAGGGATCGTGGGAGAAAAACTGTTTTTT
TRBJ1-5 | . | TRBV6-5 | . | CASSYSSRDNQPQHF | TGTGCCAGCAGTTACTCGAGCCGGGACAATCAGCCCCAGCATTTT
TRBJ2-6 | . | TRBV9 | . | CASSDHRAGANVLTF | TGTGCCAGCAGCGACCACAGGGCTGGGGCCAACGTCCTGACTTTC
TRBJ1-2 | . | TRBV19 | . | CASTNPGKRGGYGYTF | TGTGCCAGTACCAATCCGGGGAAACGGGGGGGCTATGGCTACACCTTC
TRBJ1-6 | . | TRBV18 | . | CASSPLQVGYNSPLHF | TGTGCCAGCTCACCATTACAGGTGGGCTATAATTCACCCCTCCACTTT
TRBJ1-2 | TRBD1 | TRBV20-1 | . | CSASPGQGAAMSYGYTF | TGCAGTGCTAGTCCAGGACAGGGGGCAGCTATGAGCTATGGCTACACCTTC
TRBJ1-3 | . | TRBV7-6 | once | CASSLATAASGNTIYF | TGTGCCAGCAGCTTAGCCACAGCAGCCTCTGGAAACACCATATATTTT
TRBJ2-1 | TRBD2 | TRBV14 | . | CASSRGLDYNEQFF | TGTGCCAGCAGCCGAGGACTAGATTATAATGAGCAGTTCTTC
TRBJ1-2 | TRBD1 | TRBV19 | . | CASSIPSNTGTGSRGYTF | TGTGCCAGTAGTATCCCATCAAATACCGGGACAGGGTCTCGAGGCTACACCTTC
TRBJ2-2 | TRBD1 | TRBV5-1 | . | CASKEQGTGELFF | TGCGCCAGCAAAGAACAGGGGACCGGGGAGCTGTTTTTT